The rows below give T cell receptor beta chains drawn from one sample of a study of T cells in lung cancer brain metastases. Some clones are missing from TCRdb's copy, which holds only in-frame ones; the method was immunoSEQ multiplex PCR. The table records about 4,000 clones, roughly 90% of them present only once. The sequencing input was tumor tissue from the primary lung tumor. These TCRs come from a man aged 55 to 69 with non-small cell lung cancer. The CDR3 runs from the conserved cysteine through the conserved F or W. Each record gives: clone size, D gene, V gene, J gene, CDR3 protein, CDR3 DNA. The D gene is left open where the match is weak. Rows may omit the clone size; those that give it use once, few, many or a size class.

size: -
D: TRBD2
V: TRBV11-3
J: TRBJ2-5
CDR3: CASSFNRASGRTRGEAQYF
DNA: TGTGCCAGCAGCTTCAATCGGGCTAGCGGGAGAACTAGGGGCGAGGCCCAGTACTTC

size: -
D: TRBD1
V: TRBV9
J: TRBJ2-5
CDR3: CASSVGQGAYQETQYF
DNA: TGTGCCAGCAGCGTAGGGCAGGGGGCGTACCAAGAGACCCAGTACTTC

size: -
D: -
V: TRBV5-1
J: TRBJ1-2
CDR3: CASSVGGANPGAGGYGYTF
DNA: TGCGCCAGCAGCGTCGGAGGGGCGAATCCCGGCGCGGGAGGATATGGCTACACCTTC

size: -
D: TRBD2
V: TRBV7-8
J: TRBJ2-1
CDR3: CASSTRGLAGVEQFF
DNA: TGTGCCAGCAGCACTCGGGGGCTAGCGGGAGTAGAGCAGTTCTTC

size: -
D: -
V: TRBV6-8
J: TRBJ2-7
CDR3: CASSYPDGTYEQYF
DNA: TGTGCCAGCAGTTACCCGGACGGAACCTACGAGCAGTACTTC

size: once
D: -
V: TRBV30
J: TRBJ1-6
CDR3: CAWSVGEWNSPLHF
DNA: TGTGCCTGGAGTGTAGGGGAATGGAATTCACCCCTCCACTTT

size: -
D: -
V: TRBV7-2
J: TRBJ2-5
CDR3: CASSLVPQETQYF
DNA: TGTGCCAGCAGCTTAGTTCCTCAAGAGACCCAGTACTTC

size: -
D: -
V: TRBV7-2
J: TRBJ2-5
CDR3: CASSLSRLQETQYF
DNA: TGTGCCAGCAGCTTATCCAGGCTCCAAGAGACCCAGTACTTC

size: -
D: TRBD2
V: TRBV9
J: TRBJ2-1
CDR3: CASSLDLAGGRNEQFF
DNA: TGTGCCAGCAGCCTCGACTTAGCGGGGGGTCGAAATGAGCAGTTCTTC

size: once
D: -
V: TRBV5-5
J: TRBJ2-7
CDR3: CASSTTGYAEQYF
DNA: TGTGCCAGCAGCACCACAGGGTATGCAGAGCAGTACTTC

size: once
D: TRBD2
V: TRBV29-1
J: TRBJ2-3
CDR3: CSVGRREFGTDTQYF
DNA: TGCAGCGTCGGTCGGCGGGAGTTTGGCACAGATACGCAGTATTTT

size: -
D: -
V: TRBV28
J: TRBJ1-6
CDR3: CASWGDGNSPLHF
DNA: TGTGCCAGCTGGGGGGATGGAAATTCACCCCTCCACTTT

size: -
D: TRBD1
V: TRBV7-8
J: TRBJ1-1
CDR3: CASSPDRGNTEAFF
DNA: TGTGCCAGCAGCCCGGACAGGGGGAACACTGAAGCTTTCTTT

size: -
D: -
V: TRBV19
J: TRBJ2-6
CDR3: CASSIRVSGANVLTF
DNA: TGTGCCAGTAGTATCAGGGTCTCTGGGGCCAACGTCCTGACTTTC

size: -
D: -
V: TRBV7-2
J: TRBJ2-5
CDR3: CASNPTGFRETQYF
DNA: TGTGCCAGCAACCCTACAGGGTTCCGGGAGACCCAGTACTTC

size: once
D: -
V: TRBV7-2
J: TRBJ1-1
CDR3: CASTHQTYGGTEAFF
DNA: TGTGCCAGCACCCACCAGACCTACGGCGGGACTGAAGCTTTCTTT

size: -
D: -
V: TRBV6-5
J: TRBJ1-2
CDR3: CASSSTRQAHYGYTF
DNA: TGTGCCAGCAGTTCGACCAGACAGGCTCACTATGGCTACACCTTC

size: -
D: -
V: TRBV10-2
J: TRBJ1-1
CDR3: CASSYPTGSGTEAFF
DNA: TGCGCCAGCAGTTATCCCACAGGGTCGGGCACTGAAGCTTTCTTT

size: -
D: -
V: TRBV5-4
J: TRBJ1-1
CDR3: CASSLDSGVSEAFF
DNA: TGTGCCAGCAGCTTAGATTCAGGGGTGTCTGAAGCTTTCTTT

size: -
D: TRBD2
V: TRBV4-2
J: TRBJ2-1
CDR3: CASSQVLAGENEQFF
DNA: TGTGCCAGCAGCCAAGTACTAGCGGGAGAGAATGAGCAGTTCTTC

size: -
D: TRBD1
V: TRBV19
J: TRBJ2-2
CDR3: CASSGQGNTGELFF
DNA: TGTGCCAGTAGCGGACAGGGGAACACCGGGGAGCTGTTTTTT

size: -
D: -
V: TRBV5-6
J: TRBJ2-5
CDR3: CASSLVKGGYGETQYF
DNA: TGTGCCAGCAGTTTAGTAAAAGGGGGGTACGGAGAGACCCAGTACTTC

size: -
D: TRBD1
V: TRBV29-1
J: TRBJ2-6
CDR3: CSGMETGAGANVLTF
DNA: TGCAGCGGGATGGAAACAGGGGCTGGGGCCAACGTCCTGACTTTC

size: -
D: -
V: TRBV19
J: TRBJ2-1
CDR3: CASRLKASREQFF
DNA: TGTGCCAGTAGATTGAAGGCGTCCCGTGAGCAGTTCTTC

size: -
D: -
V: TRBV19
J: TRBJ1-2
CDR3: CASSPRLEPGDYGYTF
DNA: TGTGCCAGTAGCCCACGGCTCGAGCCGGGGGATTATGGCTACACCTTC

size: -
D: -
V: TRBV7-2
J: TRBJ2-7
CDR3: CASSSSLMGGAHEQYF
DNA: TGTGCCAGTAGCTCTTCGCTCATGGGGGGCGCGCACGAGCAGTACTTC

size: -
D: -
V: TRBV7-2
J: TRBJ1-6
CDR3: CASSRIREGGRSPLHF
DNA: TGTGCCAGCAGCCGCATACGGGAGGGAGGTAGATCACCCCTCCACTTT

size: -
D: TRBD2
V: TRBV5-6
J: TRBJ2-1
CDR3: CASSPTSGSVNEQFF
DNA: TGTGCCAGCAGCCCGACTAGCGGGAGTGTGAATGAGCAGTTCTTC

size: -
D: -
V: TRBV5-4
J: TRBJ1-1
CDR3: CASSLAGGTGMNTEAFF
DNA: TGTGCCAGCAGCTTGGCGGGGGGGACTGGGATGAACACTGAAGCTTTCTTT